This TCR beta chain originates from a study of shared clonotypes between healthy human individuals. Overall study results and limits: It was expected that sequencing depth would affect clonotype sharing among donors.

Data came from immunoSEQ multiplex PCR; TCRdb stores just in-frame clones and leaves some out. The sample records about 1.1 million clones, about four fifths being singletons. In the case of this clone: Its antigen is not known.

V gave up 6 bases and J gave up 0 bases, with 18 bases separating them. The CDR3 runs 16 residues. CDR1 and CDR2 (germline): SNHLY, FYNNEI. V usage is TRBV2 and J usage is TRBJ2-7, with unresolved D. The sample was memory CD4+ T cells from PBMCs. Subset in this sample: CD45RA-negative fraction. The source is a man younger than 35 in good health. Some clones in this sample may be carry-over from other donors' samples. CDR3 loop: CASRKTDIIHSYEQYF. The CDR3, as DNA: TGTGCCAGCAGAAAGACTGACATCATTCACTCCTACGAGCAGTACTTC.